This T cell receptor (beta chain) comes out of a study of T cell changes during pregnancy in multiple sclerosis. The CDR3 is 12 residues long. Germline-derived CDR1 and CDR2 are SGHTA and FQGTGA. Trimming removed 8 bases from V and 4 bases from J, with 8 bases in between. Libraries were prepared by immunoSEQ multiplex PCR; TCRdb keeps only in-frame clonotypes and omits some of them. The profile shows 45,000 or so clones, around 90% of them singletons. This specimen was CD8+ T cells from peripheral blood mononuclear cells, taken in the second trimester of pregnancy. The chain is built from TRBV7-3 and TRBJ2-2; D is perhaps TRBD1 (6 bases). The origin of this receptor is a female donor with multiple sclerosis, enrolled in a pregnancy study. CDR3 region: CASGGGTGELFF. As DNA, the CDR3 is TGTGCCAGCGGGGGCGGCACCGGGGAGCTGTTTTTT.